This TCR beta chain is drawn from a study of blood T cell repertoires in COVID-19. Study-wide background: The analysed material was cDNA or gDNA that came from T cells, B-cell-depleted T cells, or PBMCs.

Germline V lookup: CDR1 MNHEY, CDR2 SVGAGI. V gave up 8 bases and J gave up 3 bases; unmatched junction bases: 10. The CDR3 runs to 15 residues. Authors' processing steps: Quantification of nucleated cells was approximated via reference gene primer amplification. Clones were sequenced by immunoSEQ multiplex PCR, and TCRdb holds only the in-frame ones, with some missing. Clone size and the V and J calls come from that table; the DNA yielded D and trimming. The sample yields 200,000 to 250,000 clones, around 90% seen once. Clinical histories supplied by participants themselves formed the basis of cohort assignment.

Sequencing was carried out using PBMCs or T cells enriched from blood (not recorded which). V and J are TRBV6-5 and TRBJ2-1; 7 bases fit TRBD1. This sequence originates from a man aged 25-45 years in a cohort exposed to, infected with or recovered from COVID-19 (not recorded which). As DNA, the CDR3 is TGTGCCAGCGGCCTTTTAGGGGGCGGCTACAATGAGCAGTTCTTC. Translating it yields CASGLLGGGYNEQFF.